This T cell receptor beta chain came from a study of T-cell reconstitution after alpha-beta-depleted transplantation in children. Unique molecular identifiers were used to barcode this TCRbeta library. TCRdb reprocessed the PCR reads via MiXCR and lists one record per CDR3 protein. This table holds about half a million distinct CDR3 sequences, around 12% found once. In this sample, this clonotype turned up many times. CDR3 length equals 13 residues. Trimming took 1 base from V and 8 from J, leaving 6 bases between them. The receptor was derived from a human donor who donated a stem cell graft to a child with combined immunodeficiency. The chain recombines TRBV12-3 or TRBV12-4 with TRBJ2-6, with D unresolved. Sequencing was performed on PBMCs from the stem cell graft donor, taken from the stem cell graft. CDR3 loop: CASSLGGSNVLTF. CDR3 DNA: TGTGCCAGCAGTTTAGGAGGCTCCAACGTCCTGACTTTC.